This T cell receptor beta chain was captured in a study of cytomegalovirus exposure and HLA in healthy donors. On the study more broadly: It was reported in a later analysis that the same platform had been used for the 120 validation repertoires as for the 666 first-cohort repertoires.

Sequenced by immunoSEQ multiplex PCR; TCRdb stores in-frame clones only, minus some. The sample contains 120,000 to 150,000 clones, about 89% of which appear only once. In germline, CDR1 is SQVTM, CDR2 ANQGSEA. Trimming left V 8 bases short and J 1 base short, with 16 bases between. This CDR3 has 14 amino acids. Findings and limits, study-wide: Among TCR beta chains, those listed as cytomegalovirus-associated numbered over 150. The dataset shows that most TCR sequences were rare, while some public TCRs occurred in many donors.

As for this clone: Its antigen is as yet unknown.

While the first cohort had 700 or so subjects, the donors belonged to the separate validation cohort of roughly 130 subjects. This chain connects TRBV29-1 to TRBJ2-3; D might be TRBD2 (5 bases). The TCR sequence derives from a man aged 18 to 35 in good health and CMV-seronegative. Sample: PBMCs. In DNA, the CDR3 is TGCAGCCTTGCCGGCACCGGGGGCACAGATACGCAGTATTTT. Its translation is CSLAGTGGTDTQYF.